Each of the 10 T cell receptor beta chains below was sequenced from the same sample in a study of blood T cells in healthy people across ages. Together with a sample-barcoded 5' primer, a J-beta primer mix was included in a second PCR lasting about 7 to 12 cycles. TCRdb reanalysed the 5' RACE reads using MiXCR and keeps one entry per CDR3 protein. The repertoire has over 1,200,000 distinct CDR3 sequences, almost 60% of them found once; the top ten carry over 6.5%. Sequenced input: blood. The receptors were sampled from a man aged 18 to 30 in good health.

This chain's CDR3 is CASDEGPSYNEQFF. The DNA of the CDR3 is TGCGCCAGCGACGAGGGTCCTTCCTACAATGAGCAGTTCTTC. V is TRBV5-1 and J is TRBJ2-1, with D perhaps matching TRBD2 (5 bases). The CDR3 runs 14 residues. Germline-derived CDR1 and CDR2 are SGHRS and YFSETQ. With 7 bases removed from V and 1 base from J, the gap between germline ends came to 12 bases.

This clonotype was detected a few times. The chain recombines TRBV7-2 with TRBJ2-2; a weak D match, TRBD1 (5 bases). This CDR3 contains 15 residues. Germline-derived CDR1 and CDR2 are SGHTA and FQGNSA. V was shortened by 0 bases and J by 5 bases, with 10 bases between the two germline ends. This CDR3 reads CASSLARVETGELFF. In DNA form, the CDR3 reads TGTGCCAGCAGCTTAGCCAGGGTGGAGACCGGGGAGCTGTTTTTT.

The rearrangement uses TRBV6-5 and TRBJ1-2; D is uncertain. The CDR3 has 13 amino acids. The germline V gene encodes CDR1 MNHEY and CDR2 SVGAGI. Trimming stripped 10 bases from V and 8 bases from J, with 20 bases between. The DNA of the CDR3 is TGTGCCATCTCACGACGGGGTCTGCAGGGCTACACCTTC. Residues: CAISRRGLQGYTF.

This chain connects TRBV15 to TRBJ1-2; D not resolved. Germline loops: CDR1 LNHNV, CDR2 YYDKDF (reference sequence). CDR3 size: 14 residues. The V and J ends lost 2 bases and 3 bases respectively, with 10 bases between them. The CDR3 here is CATSRTPGDYGYTF. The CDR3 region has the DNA TGTGCCACCAGCAGAACGCCCGGAGACTATGGCTACACCTTC.

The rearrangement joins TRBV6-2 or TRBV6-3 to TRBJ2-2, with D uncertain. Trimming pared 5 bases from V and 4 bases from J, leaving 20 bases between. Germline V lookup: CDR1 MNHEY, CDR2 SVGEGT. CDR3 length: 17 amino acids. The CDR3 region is CASSHPLKDVFTGELFF. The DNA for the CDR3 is TGTGCCAGCAGTCACCCCCTAAAGGACGTATTCACCGGGGAGCTGTTTTTT.

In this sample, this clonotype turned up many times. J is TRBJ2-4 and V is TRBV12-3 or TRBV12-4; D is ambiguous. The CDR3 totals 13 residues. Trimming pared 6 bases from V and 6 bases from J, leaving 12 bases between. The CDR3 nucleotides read TGTGCCAGCAGCCTTTCTGGGCCAAACATTCAGTACTTC. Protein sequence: CASSLSGPNIQYF.

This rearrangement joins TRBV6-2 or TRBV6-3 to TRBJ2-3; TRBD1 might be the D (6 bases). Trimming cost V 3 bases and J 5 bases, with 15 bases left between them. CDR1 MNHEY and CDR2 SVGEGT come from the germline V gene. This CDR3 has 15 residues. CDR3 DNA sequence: TGTGCCAGCAGTTATTTTGGCAGGGGCGGAGATACGCAGTATTTT. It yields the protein CASSYFGRGGDTQYF.

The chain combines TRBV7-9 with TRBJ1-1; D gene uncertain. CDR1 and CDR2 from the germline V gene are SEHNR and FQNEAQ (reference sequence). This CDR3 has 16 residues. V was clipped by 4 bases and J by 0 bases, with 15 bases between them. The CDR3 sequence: CASSSPGEFMNTEAFF. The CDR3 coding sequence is TGTGCCAGCAGCTCACCGGGAGAATTCATGAACACTGAAGCTTTCTTT.

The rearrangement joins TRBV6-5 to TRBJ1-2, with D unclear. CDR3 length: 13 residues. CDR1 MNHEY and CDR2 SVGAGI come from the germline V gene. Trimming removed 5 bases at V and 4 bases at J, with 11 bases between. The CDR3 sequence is CASSKGSRYGYTF. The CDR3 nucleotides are TGTGCCAGCAGTAAAGGGTCCCGCTATGGCTACACCTTC.

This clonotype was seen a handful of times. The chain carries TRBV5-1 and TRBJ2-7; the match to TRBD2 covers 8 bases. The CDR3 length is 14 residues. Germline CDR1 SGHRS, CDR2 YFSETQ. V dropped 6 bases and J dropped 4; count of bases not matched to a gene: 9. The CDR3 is CASKAGLDLYEQYF. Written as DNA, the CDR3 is TGCGCCAGCAAAGCGGGACTAGACCTATACGAGCAGTACTTC.